The entry below gives a single T cell receptor (beta chain) sequence along with its context. The V end lost 3 bases, the J end lost 3 bases, and 23 bases lay between the germline ends. This CDR3 has 18 residues. Germline CDR1 MGHRA, CDR2 YSYEKL. This entry belongs to a study of blood T cell repertoires in COVID-19. Across the whole study: Sample material is recorded as cDNA or gDNA derived from T cells, B-cell-depleted T cells, or PBMCs.

Source study methods: Amplification of reference gene primers was used by the study to estimate nucleated cell counts. Here immunoSEQ multiplex PCR was the method, and the copy in TCRdb shows in-frame clones only, minus some. D and trimming come from the DNA, and the V and J calls and clone size come from that table. The sample lists 300,000 to 450,000 clones, around 87% occurring once. This TCR was recovered from a woman in her fifties or sixties with COVID-19, enrolled during active disease. The sequencing sample was made of peripheral blood. The chain has TRBV4-1 and TRBJ1-1; a weak D match, TRBD1 (5 bases). The CDR3 protein is CASSHRGAGVKIDTEAFF. As DNA, the CDR3 is TGCGCCAGCAGCCACAGAGGGGCGGGGGTCAAGATCGACACTGAAGCTTTCTTT.